This T cell receptor beta chain was sequenced for a study of OX40 agonist ivuxolimab in advanced cancers. Some background on the complete study: The costimulatory receptor OX40 (CD134) was targeted by ivuxolimab, a fully human IgG2 agonistic monoclonal antibody. Of the roughly 52 dose-escalation patients, hepatocellular carcinoma was present in 19, melanoma in about 15, renal cell carcinoma in 9 and head and neck cancer in 9. Patients were allowed to have had prior anti-PD-1, anti-PD-L1 or anti-CTLA-4 therapy, and 30% to 40% of the dose-escalation patients had been treated with checkpoint inhibitors. The monotherapy dose-escalation portion (N ≈ 52 patients) of the phase I ivuxolimab trial is reported in the paper. A male proportion of 82.7% and a mean age of approximately 62 years, ranging from roughly 23 to 80, were recorded for the dose-escalation cohort. Peripheral TCRbeta sequencing was intended to test whether TCR sequence diversity was altered and clonal T-cell expansion was caused by ivuxolimab. Intravenous ivuxolimab was administered to patients every 2 weeks at six dose levels: 0.01, 0.1, 0.3, 1.5, 3 and 10 mg/kg. Partial responses were achieved by three dose-escalation patients, of whom one had hepatocellular carcinoma and two had cutaneous melanoma. Findings and caveats that apply to the study as a whole: In partial responders in the 0.1-3.0 mg/kg groups, normalized peripheral clonal expansion was found to be among the lowest, especially among CD8+ T cells. Low levels of normalized T-cell clonal expansion were also seen in some nonresponding patients. Which antigens the clonally expanded peripheral T cells were specific for was not determined. After ivuxolimab, expanded clones were on average more numerous among CD8+ T cells than among CD4+ T cells. At doses from 0.1 to 3.0 mg/kg, clonal expansion was seen in both CD4+ and CD8+ blood T cells between baseline and week 6.

The CDR3 measures 14 amino acids from cysteine to phenylalanine. Only the CDR3 part of the read is kept: 42 bases, read in frame from the first base. V drops 0 bases and J drops 5 bases, leaving 11 bases in between. Reading the germline V gene (reference sequence) gives CDR1 MNHNY and CDR2 SVGAGI. A remark on this clone: The antigen it recognizes is unknown. Base-call qualities are not available, and no considerably larger clone is one nucleotide away.

The trial excluded patients who had a history of autoimmune disease or were on systemic immunosuppression. In every dose cohort, peripheral blood was drawn for TCR sequencing at baseline, cycle 4 day 1, and cycle 7 day 1. The samples were drawn from a first-in-human, open-label, multicenter phase I dose-escalation trial of ivuxolimab. Adults with locally advanced or metastatic head and neck squamous cell, hepatocellular, melanoma or renal cell carcinoma were enrolled in the trial. Before TCR sequencing, CD4+ T cells and CD8+ T cells were sorted from peripheral blood as separate populations. Genomic DNA was extracted from sorted cells for sequencing of the TCRbeta CDR3 region. TCRbeta CDR3 regions were sequenced using the immunoSEQ Assay. TCRdb provides this immuneACCESS table in a form limited to in-frame rearrangements. Some clones are lacking; in checked studies, under half of them reflect an unresolved V gene, and why the rest are absent is not known. Recorded for this sample are tens of thousands of clones; 91% of them occurred a single time. The ten biggest clones cover approximately 4.2% of the sample.

The specimen comprised CD4+ or CD8+ T cells sorted from blood, sampled in a trial of the OX40 agonist ivuxolimab. The receptor chain draws on TRBV6-6 and TRBJ2-7; the D gene lacks a confident call. The receptor was isolated from an adult with an advanced solid tumor such as melanoma, head and neck, liver or kidney cancer. The CDR3 in this case is CASSYSSVSDEQYF. The sequenced DNA: TGTGCCAGCAGTTACTCGTCTGTGTCCGACGAGCAGTACTTC.